These T cell receptor beta chains were read from a single sample in a study of T cell responses to AZD1222 COVID-19 vaccine. The repertoire was sequenced with immunoSEQ multiplex PCR; TCRdb's copy has only in-frame clones and lacks some. Found here are 100,000 to 150,000 clones, around 87% of them singletons; the top ten hold about 10%. The source material was peripheral blood, sampled on day 0 of AZD1222 vaccination. All receptors come from an adult in good health. Each CDR3 is given with its conserved first and last residue. Fields, in order: V gene, clone size, D gene, J gene, CDR3 protein, CDR3 DNA. A D gene is named only where the DNA matches it firmly. Part of the rows lack a size; the others show once, few, many or a class for expanded clones.

TRBV7-9	.	TRBD1	TRBJ1-1	CASSTLGQANTEAFF	TGTGCCAGCAGCACCTTAGGACAGGCGAACACTGAAGCTTTCTTT
TRBV7-2	once	.	TRBJ1-4	CASSLGGSLNEKLFF	TGTGCCAGCAGCTTGGGGGGTTCCCTTAATGAAAAACTGTTTTTT
TRBV4-1	.	.	TRBJ2-7	CASSQVVGDEQYF	TGCGCCAGCAGCCAAGTTGTAGGAGACGAGCAGTACTTC
TRBV7-3	once	TRBD1	TRBJ2-3	CASSSTGFADTQYF	TGTGCCAGCAGCTCGACAGGGTTCGCAGATACGCAGTATTTT
TRBV11-2	.	TRBD1	TRBJ1-2	CASSPTSGTGYGYTF	TGTGCCAGCAGCCCCACGAGCGGGACAGGGTATGGCTACACCTTC
TRBV3-1/TRBV3-2	.	.	TRBJ1-5	CASSQGPGCNQPQHF	TGTGCCAGCAGCCAAGGTCCGGGATGCAATCAGCCCCAGCATTTT
TRBV19	.	TRBD2	TRBJ2-7	CASSPGTSGSYEQYF	TGTGCCAGTAGTCCGGGGACTAGCGGGAGTTACGAGCAGTACTTC
TRBV18	.	.	TRBJ2-1	CASSPRGRETAYNEQFF	TGTGCCAGCTCACCACGGGGCAGGGAGACAGCCTACAATGAGCAGTTCTTC
TRBV7-9	.	.	TRBJ1-2	CASSPGTDTYGYTF	TGTGCCAGCAGCCCTGGGACTGACACCTATGGCTACACCTTC
TRBV6-5	.	TRBD1	TRBJ1-2	CASSRTGLRGYGYTF	TGTGCCAGCAGCCGGACAGGTCTTAGGGGCTATGGCTACACCTTC